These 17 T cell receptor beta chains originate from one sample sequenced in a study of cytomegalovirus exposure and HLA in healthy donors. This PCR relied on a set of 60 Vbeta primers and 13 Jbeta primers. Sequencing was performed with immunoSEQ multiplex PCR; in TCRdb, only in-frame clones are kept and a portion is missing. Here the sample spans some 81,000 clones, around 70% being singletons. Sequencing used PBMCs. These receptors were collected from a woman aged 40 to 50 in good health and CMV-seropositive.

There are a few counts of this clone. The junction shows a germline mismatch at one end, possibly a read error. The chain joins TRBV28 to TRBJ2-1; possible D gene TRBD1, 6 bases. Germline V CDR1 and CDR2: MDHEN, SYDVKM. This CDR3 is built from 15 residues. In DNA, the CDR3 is TGTGCCAGCTGCAGGGGCTACAGCTCCTACAATGAGAAGTTCTTC. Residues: CASCRGYSSYNEKFF.

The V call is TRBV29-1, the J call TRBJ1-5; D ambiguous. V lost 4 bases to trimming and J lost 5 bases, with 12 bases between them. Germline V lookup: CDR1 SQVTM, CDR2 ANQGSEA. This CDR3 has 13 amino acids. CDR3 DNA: TGCAGCGTTGGGCTGAACATGGATCAGCCCCAGCATTTT. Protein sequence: CSVGLNMDQPQHF.

The CDR3 here is CASSFGLEPNEQFF. CDR3 coding DNA: TGTGCCAGCAGCTTTGGACTAGAACCCAATGAGCAGTTCTTC. The chain carries TRBV5-4 and TRBJ2-1; 7 bases are shared with TRBD2. The CDR3 extends over 14 amino acids. Germline loops: CDR1 SGHNT, CDR2 YYREEE (reference sequence). After removal of 2 bases from V and 6 bases from J, the junction contained 5 bases not matched to a gene.

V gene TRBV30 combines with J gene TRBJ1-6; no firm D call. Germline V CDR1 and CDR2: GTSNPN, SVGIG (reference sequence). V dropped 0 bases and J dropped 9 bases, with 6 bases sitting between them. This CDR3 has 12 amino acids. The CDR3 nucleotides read TGTGCCTGGAGTGTACGGGGTTCACCCCTCCACTTT. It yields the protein CAWSVRGSPLHF.

The CDR3 sequence: CSATNQGGRQYF. The DNA of the CDR3 is TGCAGCGCCACGAACCAGGGGGGAAGGCAGTATTTT. The chain couples TRBV29-1 to TRBJ2-3, with D possibly being TRBD1 (7 bases). Germline assignment: CDR1 SQVTM and CDR2 ANQGSEA. The CDR3 has 12 amino acids. Between the trimmed V and J ends, which lost 7 bases and 11 bases, there was a span of 19 bases.

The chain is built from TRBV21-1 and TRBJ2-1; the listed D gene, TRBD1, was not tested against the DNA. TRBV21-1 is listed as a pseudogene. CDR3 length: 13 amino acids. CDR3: CASSEHRANEQFF. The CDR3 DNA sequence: TGTGCCAGCAGCGAGCACAGGGCCAATGAGCAGTTCTTC.

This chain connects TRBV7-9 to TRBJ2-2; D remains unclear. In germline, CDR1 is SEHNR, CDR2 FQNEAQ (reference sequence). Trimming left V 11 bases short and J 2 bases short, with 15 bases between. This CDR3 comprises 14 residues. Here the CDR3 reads CAGGSRFNTGELFF. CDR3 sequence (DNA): TGTGCCGGTGGGTCCAGGTTTAACACCGGGGAGCTGTTTTTT. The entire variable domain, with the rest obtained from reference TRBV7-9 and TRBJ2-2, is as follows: DTGVSQNPRHKITKRGQNVTFRCDPISEHNRLYWYRQTLGQGPEFLTYFQNEAQLEKSRLLSDRFSAERPKGSFSTLEIQRTEQGDSAMYLCAGGSRFNTGELFFGEGSRLTVL.

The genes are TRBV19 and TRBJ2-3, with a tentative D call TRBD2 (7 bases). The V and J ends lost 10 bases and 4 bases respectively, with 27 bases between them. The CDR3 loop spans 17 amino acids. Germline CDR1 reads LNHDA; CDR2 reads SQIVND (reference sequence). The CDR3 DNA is TGTGCCACCACGCGGGGGATGGGGGGGGCCGTCGCAGATACGCAGTATTTT. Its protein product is CATTRGMGGAVADTQYF.

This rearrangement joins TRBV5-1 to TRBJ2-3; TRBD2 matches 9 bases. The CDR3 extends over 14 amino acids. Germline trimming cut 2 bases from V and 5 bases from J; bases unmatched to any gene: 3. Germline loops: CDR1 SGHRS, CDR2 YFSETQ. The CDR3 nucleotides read TGCGCCAGCAGCTTCCAGCGGGGGGAAGATACGCAGTATTTT. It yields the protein CASSFQRGEDTQYF.

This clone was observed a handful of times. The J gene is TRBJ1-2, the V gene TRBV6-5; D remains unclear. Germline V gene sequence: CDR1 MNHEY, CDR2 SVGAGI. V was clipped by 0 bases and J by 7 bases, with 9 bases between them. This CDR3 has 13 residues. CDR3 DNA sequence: TGTGCCAGCAGTTACTCGACTAATTTTGGCTACACCTTC. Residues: CASSYSTNFGYTF.

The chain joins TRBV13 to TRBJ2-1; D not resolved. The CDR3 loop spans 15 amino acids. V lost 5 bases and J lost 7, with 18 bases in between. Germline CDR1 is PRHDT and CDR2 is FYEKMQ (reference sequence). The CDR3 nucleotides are TGTGCCAGCAGCCCTACCGCCGACTCAGCGAATGAGCAGTTCTTC. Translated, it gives CASSPTADSANEQFF.

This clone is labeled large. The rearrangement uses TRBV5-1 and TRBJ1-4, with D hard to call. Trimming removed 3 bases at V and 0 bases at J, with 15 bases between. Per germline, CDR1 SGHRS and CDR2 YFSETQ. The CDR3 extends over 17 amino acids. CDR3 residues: CASSSDTYSATNEKLFF. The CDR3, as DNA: TGCGCCAGCAGCTCGGATACCTACAGTGCAACTAATGAAAAACTGTTTTTT. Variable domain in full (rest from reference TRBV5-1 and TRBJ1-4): KAGVTQTPRYLIKTRGQQVTLSCSPISGHRSVSWYQQTPGQGLQFLFEYFSETQRNKGNFPGRFSGRQFSNSRSEMNVSTLELGDSALYLCASSSDTYSATNEKLFFGSGTQLSVL.

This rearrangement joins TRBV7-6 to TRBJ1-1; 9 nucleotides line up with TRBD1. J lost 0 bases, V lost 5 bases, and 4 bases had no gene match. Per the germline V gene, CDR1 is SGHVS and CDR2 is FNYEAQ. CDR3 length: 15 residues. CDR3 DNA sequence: TGTGCCAGCAGCCTCGGACAGGGGATGAACACTGAAGCTTTCTTT. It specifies CASSLGQGMNTEAFF.

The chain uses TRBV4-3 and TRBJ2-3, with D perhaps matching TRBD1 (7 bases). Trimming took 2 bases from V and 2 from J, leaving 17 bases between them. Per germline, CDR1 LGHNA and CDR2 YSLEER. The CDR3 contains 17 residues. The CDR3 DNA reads TGCGCCAGCAGCCAAAAAGGCGGGACAGCTTACACAGATACGCAGTATTTT. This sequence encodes CASSQKGGTAYTDTQYF.

The CDR3 sequence: CAISHGLSYNEQFF. The DNA of the CDR3 is TGTGCCATCAGTCACGGACTATCTTACAATGAGCAGTTCTTC. The genes are TRBV10-3 and TRBJ2-1, with a possible D match to TRBD2 (6 bases). Germline V gene lookup returns CDR1 ENHRY and CDR2 SYGVKD. The CDR3 runs 14 residues. V lost 5 bases and J lost 4, with 12 bases in between.

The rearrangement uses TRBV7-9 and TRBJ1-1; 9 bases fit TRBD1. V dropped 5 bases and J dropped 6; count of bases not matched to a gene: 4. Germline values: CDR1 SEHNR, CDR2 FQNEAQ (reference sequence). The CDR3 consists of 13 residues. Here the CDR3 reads CASSATGGAEAFF. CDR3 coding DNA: TGTGCCAGCAGCGCTACAGGGGGCGCTGAAGCTTTCTTT.

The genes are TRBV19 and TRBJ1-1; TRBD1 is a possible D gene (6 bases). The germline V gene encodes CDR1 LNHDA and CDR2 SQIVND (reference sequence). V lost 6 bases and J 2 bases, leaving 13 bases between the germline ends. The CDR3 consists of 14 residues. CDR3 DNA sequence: TGTGCCAGTAGAAGACAGGACGGTAACACTGAAGCTTTCTTT. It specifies CASRRQDGNTEAFF.